The 15 T cell receptor beta chains given below trace back to one sample, sequenced in a study of T cells after yellow fever vaccination. TCRdb analysed the 5' RACE reads with MiXCR anew, one entry per CDR3 protein. The sample records approximately 300,000 distinct CDR3 sequences, roughly a tenth being singletons. Here the sequenced sample was CD4+ T cells sorted from PBMCs, taken 45 days after the yellow fever booster vaccination. Receptors were obtained from a man aged 18-30 years who received the YFV17D yellow fever vaccine.

This clonotype was seen only a few times. The chain carries TRBV6-1 and TRBJ1-6; D call uncertain. V dropped 6 bases and J dropped 12 bases, with 9 bases sitting between them. The CDR3 contains 11 residues. CDR1 is MNHNS, CDR2 SASEGT, per germline. In DNA form, the CDR3 reads TGTGCCAGCAGGGCCGGGGTACCCCTCCACTTT. It codes for CASRAGVPLHF.

This clonotype was counted many times. The chain has TRBV5-4 and TRBJ1-2; D is undetermined. The germline V and J ends were trimmed by 6 bases and 5 bases, with 14 bases remaining between them. The germline V gene has CDR1 SGHNT and CDR2 YYREEE (reference sequence). The CDR3 extends over 13 amino acids. DNA for the CDR3: TGTGCCAGCATTAAAGACTCCCGATATGGCTACACCTTC. Its translation: CASIKDSRYGYTF.

This chain links TRBV9 with TRBJ1-1, with 8 bases lining up with TRBD1. Germline V gene lookup returns CDR1 SGDLS and CDR2 YYNGEE. With V trimmed by 0 bases and J by 4 bases, 8 bases remained unmatched. The CDR3 is 16 residues long. The chain's CDR3 is CASSVGGWTGSTEAFF. As DNA, the CDR3 is TGTGCCAGCAGCGTAGGAGGATGGACAGGGAGCACTGAAGCTTTCTTT. Filled out from reference TRBV9 and TRBJ1-1, the complete variable domain reads DSGVTQTPKHLITATGQRVTLRCSPRSGDLSVYWYQQSLDQGLQFLIQYYNGEERAKGNILERFSAQQFPDLHSELNLSSLELGDSALYFCASSVGGWTGSTEAFFGQGTRLTVV.

The table lists this clonotype with many counts. This chain links TRBV6-5 with TRBJ1-4; a weak D match, TRBD1 (5 bases). The V end was cut by 1 base, the J end by 6 bases, with 12 bases between. Germline V gene lookup returns CDR1 MNHEY and CDR2 SVGAGI. The CDR3 is made up of 15 amino acids. The CDR3 bases are TGTGCCAGCAGTTACTGGTCAGGGAGGGATGAAAAACTGTTTTTT. Translation gives CASSYWSGRDEKLFF.

The J gene is TRBJ1-1, the V gene TRBV10-3; perhaps TRBD1 as D (5 bases). There are 14 residues in the CDR3. From germline, CDR1 is ENHRY and CDR2 SYGVKD. V gave up 7 bases and J gave up 3 bases, with 15 bases separating them. The CDR3 DNA reads as TGTGCCATCACCGATCGGGGGGGGGACACTGAAGCTTTCTTT. Its translation is CAITDRGGDTEAFF.

The gene calls are TRBV5-5 and TRBJ1-4, with D maybe TRBD1 (6 bases). This CDR3 has 14 amino acids. The V gene's germline CDR1 is SGHKS and CDR2 YYEKEE (reference sequence). Between the trimmed V and J ends, which lost 6 bases and 3 bases, there was a span of 12 bases. The CDR3 is CASKIGTPNEKLFF. The CDR3, as DNA: TGTGCCAGCAAAATCGGGACACCTAATGAAAAACTGTTTTTT.

The table lists this clonotype with a few counts. This sequence joins TRBV7-9 and TRBJ1-3; D is unresolved. The V and J ends lost 0 bases and 4 bases respectively, with 22 bases between them. There are 19 residues in the CDR3. CDR1 is SEHNR, CDR2 FQNEAQ, per germline (reference sequence). This CDR3 reads CASSLAYFDNPAIGNTIYF. DNA for the CDR3: TGTGCCAGCAGCTTAGCGTATTTTGACAACCCGGCGATCGGAAACACCATATATTTT.

The chain combines TRBV5-1 with TRBJ2-3; tentative D call: TRBD1 (6 bases). CDR1 is SGHRS and CDR2 is YFSETQ in the germline V gene. The ends were cut back, 5 bases at V and 1 base at J, with 14 bases in the middle. This CDR3 contains 15 residues. This chain's CDR3 is CASSEGGRRTDTQYF. CDR3 nucleotides: TGCGCCAGCAGTGAAGGGGGACGACGCACAGATACGCAGTATTTT. The full variable domain, with the rest looked up from reference TRBV5-1 and TRBJ2-3, is KAGVTQTPRYLIKTRGQQVTLSCSPISGHRSVSWYQQTPGQGLQFLFEYFSETQRNKGNFPGRFSGRQFSNSRSEMNVSTLELGDSALYLCASSEGGRRTDTQYFGPGTRLTVL.

V is TRBV20-1 and J is TRBJ1-1; the D gene is possibly TRBD1 (6 bases). Germline values: CDR1 DFQATT, CDR2 SNEGSKA (reference sequence). The ends were cut back, 4 bases at V and 2 bases at J, with 11 bases in the middle. The CDR3 is 13 residues long. In nucleotides, the CDR3 is TGCAGTGCTACCGGCAGGGGTAACACTGAAGCTTTCTTT. Its protein is CSATGRGNTEAFF.

This clonotype came up a few times. The rearrangement links TRBV19 to TRBJ2-7; D is perhaps TRBD1 or TRBD2 (5 bases each). Trimming stripped 4 bases from V and 4 bases from J, with 14 bases between. The CDR3 extends over 14 amino acids. Per the germline V gene, CDR1 is LNHDA and CDR2 is SQIVND (reference sequence). The CDR3 coding sequence is TGTGCCAGTAGTAACAGAGGGGAAAGGTACGAGCAGTACTTC. Residues: CASSNRGERYEQYF. Filled out from reference TRBV19 and TRBJ2-7, the complete variable domain reads DGGITQSPKYLFRKEGQNVTLSCEQNLNHDAMYWYRQDPGQGLRLIYYSQIVNDFQKGDIAEGYSVSREKKESFPLTVTSAQKNPTAFYLCASSNRGERYEQYFGPGTRLTVT.

At least ten counts were recorded for this clonotype. V is TRBV5-6 and J is TRBJ1-2, with D possibly matching TRBD1 (6 bases). The V end lost 1 base, the J end lost 2 bases, and 9 bases lay between the germline ends. The CDR3 contains 14 residues. CDR1 and CDR2 from the germline V gene are SGHDT and YYEEEE. The CDR3 spells CASSLPGANYGYTF. The CDR3 nucleotides read TGTGCCAGCAGCTTGCCGGGGGCCAACTATGGCTACACCTTC.

In this sample, this clonotype turned up a few times. The chain couples TRBV4-2 to TRBJ1-1; possibly TRBD1 for D (5 bases). The CDR3 covers 15 residues. Germline CDR1 and CDR2: LGHNA and YNFKEQ. The germline V and J ends were trimmed by 4 bases and 1 base, with 13 bases remaining between them. The CDR3: CASSRSGTENTEAFF. Here the CDR3 DNA reads TGTGCCAGCAGCCGATCCGGGACGGAGAACACTGAAGCTTTCTTT.

This clonotype came up many times. The chain links TRBV5-6 to TRBJ2-2; 7 bases fit TRBD1. V lost 3 bases to trimming and J lost 2 bases; unmatched junction nucleotides: 4. The CDR3 runs 15 residues. Per the germline V gene, CDR1 is SGHDT and CDR2 is YYEEEE. CDR3 in DNA: TGTGCCAGCAGCTCACAGGGGTACAACACCGGGGAGCTGTTTTTT. Protein product: CASSSQGYNTGELFF. Based on the CDR3 plus reference TRBV5-6 and TRBJ2-2, the full variable domain is DAGVTQSPTHLIKTRGQQVTLRCSPKSGHDTVSWYQQALGQGPQFIFQYYEEEERQRGNFPDRFSGHQFPNYSSELNVNALLLGDSALYLCASSSQGYNTGELFFGEGSRLTVL.

V and J are TRBV2 and TRBJ2-5; no reliable D call. Germline CDR1 is SNHLY and CDR2 is FYNNEI. This CDR3 is 13 amino acids long. The V gene lost 9 bases and the J gene lost 3 bases, with 14 bases spanning the gap. Written as DNA, the CDR3 is TGTGCCAGTCGCCTCTTCGGCGAAGAGACCCAGTACTTC. It encodes CASRLFGEETQYF.

This chain uses TRBV7-2 with TRBJ2-7, with 7 bases aligning to TRBD1. CDR1 is SGHTA and CDR2 is FQGNSA in the germline V gene. V trimming: 5 bases; J trimming: 3 bases; junction bases outside the gene matches: 4. The CDR3 is made up of 13 amino acids. CDR3 coding DNA: TGTGCCAGCAGCCGACAGGGTCACTACGAGCAGTACTTC. Translating it yields CASSRQGHYEQYF.